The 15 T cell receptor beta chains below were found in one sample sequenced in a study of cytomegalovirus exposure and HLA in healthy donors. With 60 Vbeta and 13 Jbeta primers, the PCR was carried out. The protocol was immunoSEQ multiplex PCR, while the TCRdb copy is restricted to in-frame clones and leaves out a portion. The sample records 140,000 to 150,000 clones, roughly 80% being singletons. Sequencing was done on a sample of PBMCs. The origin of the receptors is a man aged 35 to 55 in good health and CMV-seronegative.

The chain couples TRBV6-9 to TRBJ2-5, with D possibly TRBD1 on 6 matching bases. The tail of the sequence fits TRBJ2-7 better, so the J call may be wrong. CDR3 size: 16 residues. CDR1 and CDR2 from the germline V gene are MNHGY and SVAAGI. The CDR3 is CASSYSPRTASYEQYF. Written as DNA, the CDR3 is TGTGCCAGCAGTTATTCCCCTCGGACAGCCTCCTACGAGCAGTACTTC.

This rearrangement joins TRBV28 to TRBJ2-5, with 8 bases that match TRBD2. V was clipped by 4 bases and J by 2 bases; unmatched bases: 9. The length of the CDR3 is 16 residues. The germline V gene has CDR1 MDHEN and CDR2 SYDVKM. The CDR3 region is CASSSARRGAQETQYF. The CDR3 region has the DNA TGTGCCAGCAGTTCCGCGAGGCGGGGGGCTCAAGAGACCCAGTACTTC. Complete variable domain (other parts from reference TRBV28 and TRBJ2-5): DVKVTQSSRYLVKRTGEKVFLECVQDMDHENMFWYRQDPGLGLRLIYFSYDVKMKEKGDIPEGYSVSREKKERFSLILESASTNQTSMYLCASSSARRGAQETQYFGPGTRLLVL.

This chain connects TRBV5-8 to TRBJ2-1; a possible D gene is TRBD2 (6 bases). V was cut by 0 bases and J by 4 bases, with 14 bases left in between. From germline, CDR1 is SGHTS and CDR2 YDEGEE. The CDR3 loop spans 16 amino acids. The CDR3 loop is CASSLAGIAAYNEQFF. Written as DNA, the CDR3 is TGTGCCAGCAGCTTGGCCGGGATAGCGGCTTACAATGAGCAGTTCTTC.

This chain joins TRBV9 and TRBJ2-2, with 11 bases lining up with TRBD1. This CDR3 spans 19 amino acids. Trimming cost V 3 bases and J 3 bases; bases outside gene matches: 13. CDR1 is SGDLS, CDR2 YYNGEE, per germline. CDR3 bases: TGTGCCAGCAGCGCAAGACTACGCGGACAGGGGGCCGACACCGGGGAGCTGTTTTTT. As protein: CASSARLRGQGADTGELFF.

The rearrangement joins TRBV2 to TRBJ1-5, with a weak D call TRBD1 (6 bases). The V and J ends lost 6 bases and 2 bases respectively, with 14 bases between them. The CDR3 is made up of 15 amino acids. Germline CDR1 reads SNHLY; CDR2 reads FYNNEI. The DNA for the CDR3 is TGTGCCAGCAGCGAACAGGGAGGCGGCAATCAGCCCCAGCATTTT. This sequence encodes CASSEQGGGNQPQHF.

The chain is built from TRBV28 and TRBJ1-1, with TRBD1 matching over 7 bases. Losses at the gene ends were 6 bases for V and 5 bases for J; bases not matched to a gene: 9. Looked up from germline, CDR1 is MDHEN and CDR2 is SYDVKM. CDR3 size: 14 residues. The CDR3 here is CASSTTGIGTEAFF. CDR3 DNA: TGTGCCAGCAGCACGACAGGGATTGGGACTGAAGCTTTCTTT.

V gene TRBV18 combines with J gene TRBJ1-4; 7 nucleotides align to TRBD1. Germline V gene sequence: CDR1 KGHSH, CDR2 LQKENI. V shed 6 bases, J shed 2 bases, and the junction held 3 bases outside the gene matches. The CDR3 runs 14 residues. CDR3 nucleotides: TGTGCCAGCTCGCGGGACAGTACTAATGAAAAACTGTTTTTT. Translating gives CASSRDSTNEKLFF.

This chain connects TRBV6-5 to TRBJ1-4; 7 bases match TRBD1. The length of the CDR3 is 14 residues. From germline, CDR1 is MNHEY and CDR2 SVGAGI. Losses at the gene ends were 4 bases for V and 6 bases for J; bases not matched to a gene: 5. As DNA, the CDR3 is TGTGCCAGCAGTTCCGGGACAGTCCATGAAAAACTGTTTTTT. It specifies CASSSGTVHEKLFF.

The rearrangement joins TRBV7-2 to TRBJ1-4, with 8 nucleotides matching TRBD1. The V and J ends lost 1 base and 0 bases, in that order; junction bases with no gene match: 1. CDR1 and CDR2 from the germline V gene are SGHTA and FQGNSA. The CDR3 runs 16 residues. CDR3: CASSLDRGTTNEKLFF. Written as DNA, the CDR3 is TGTGCCAGCAGCTTAGACAGGGGGACAACTAATGAAAAACTGTTTTTT.

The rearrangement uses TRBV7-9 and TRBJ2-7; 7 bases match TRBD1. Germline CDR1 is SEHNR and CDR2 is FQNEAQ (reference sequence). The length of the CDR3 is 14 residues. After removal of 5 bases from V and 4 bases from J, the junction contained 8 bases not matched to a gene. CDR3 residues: CASSPRDRRYEQYF. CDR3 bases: TGTGCCAGCAGCCCACGGGACAGAAGGTACGAGCAGTACTTC.

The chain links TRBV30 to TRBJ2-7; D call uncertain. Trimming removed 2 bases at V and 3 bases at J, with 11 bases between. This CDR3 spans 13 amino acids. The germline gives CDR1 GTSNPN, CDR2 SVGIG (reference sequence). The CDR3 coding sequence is TGTGCCTGGAGTAGCGAGGCTCTCTACGAGCAGTACTTC. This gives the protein CAWSSEALYEQYF.

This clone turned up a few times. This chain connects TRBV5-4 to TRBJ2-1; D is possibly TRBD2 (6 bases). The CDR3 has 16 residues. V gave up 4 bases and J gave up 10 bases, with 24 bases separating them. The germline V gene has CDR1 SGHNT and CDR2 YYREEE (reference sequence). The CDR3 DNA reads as TGTGCCAGCAGCGAAGGCCCCGGGACTGCAGAACCGGAGCAGTTCTTC. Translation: CASSEGPGTAEPEQFF. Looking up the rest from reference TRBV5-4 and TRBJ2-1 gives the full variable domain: ETGVTQSPTHLIKTRGQQVTLRCSSQSGHNTVSWYQQALGQGPQFIFQYYREEENGRGNFPPRFSGLQFPNYSSELNVNALELDDSALYLCASSEGPGTAEPEQFFGPGTRLTVL.

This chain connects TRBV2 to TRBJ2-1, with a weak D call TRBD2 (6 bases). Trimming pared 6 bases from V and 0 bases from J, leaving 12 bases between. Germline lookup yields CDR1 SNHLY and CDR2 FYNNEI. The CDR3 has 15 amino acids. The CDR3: CASSREEGSYNEQFF. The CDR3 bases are TGTGCCAGCAGCCGCGAGGAGGGCTCCTACAATGAGCAGTTCTTC.

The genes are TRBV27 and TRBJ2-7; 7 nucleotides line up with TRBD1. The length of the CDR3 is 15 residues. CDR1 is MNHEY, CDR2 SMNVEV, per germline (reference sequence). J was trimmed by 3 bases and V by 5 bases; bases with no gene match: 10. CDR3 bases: TGTGCCAGCAGTAGACGAGGGACAGTGGACTACGAGCAGTACTTC. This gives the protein CASSRRGTVDYEQYF.

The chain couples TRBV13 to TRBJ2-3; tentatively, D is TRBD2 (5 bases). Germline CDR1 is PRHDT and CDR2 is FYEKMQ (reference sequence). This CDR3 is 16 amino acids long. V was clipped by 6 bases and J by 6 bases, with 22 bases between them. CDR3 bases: TGTGCCAGCAGGACCGGGATAGGGTTACCTACGGATACGCAGTATTTT. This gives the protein CASRTGIGLPTDTQYF.